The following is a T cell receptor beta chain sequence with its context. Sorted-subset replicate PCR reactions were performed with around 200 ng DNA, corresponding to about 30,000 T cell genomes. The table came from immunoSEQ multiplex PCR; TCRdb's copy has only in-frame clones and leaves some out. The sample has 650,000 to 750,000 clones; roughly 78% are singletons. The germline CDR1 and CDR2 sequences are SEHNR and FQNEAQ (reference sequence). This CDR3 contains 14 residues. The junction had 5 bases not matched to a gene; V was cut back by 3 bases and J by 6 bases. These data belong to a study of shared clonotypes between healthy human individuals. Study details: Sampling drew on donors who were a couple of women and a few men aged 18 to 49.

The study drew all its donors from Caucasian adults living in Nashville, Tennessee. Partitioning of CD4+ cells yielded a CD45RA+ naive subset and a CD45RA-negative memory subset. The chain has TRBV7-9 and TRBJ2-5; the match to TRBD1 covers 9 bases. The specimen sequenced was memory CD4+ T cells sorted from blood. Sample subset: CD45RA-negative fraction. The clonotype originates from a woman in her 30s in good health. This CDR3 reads CASSFGTGLQTQYF. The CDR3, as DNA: TGTGCCAGCAGCTTTGGGACAGGGCTACAGACCCAGTACTTC.